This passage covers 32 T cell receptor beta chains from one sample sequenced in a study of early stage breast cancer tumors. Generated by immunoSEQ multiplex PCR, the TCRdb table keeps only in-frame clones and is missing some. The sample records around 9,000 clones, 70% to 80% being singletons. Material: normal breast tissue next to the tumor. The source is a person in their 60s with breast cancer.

DNA of the CDR3: TGTGCCAGCAGCGTAGGAATGGGGCAGGGCTATGGCTACACCTTC. This sequence encodes CASSVGMGQGYGYTF. This sequence joins TRBV9 and TRBJ1-2, with D maybe TRBD1 (5 bases). CDR3 length equals 15 residues. In germline, CDR1 is SGDLS, CDR2 YYNGEE. V lost 0 bases and J 4 bases, leaving 13 bases between the germline ends.

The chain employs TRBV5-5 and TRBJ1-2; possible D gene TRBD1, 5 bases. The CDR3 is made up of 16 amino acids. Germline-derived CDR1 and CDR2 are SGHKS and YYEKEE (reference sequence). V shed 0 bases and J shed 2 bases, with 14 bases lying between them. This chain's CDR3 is CASSLGVDSPNYGYTF. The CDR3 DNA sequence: TGTGCCAGCAGCTTGGGGGTCGACAGCCCGAACTATGGCTACACCTTC.

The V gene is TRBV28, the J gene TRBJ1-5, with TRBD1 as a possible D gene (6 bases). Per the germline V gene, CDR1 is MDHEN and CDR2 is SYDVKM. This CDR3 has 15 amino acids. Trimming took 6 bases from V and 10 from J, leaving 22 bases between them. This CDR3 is CASSRPGQPPEPQHF. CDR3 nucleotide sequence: TGTGCCAGCAGCCGACCCGGACAGCCCCCAGAACCCCAGCATTTT.

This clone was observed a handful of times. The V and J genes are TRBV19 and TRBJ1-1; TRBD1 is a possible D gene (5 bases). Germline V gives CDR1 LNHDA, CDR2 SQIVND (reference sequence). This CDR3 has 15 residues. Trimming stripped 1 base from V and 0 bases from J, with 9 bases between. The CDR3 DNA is TGTGCCAGTAGTATAGTAAGGGGTGTGAACACTGAAGCTTTCTTT. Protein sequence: CASSIVRGVNTEAFF.

The DNA of the CDR3 is TGTGCCAGCGGGACAGCGATGAACACTGAAGCTTTCTTT. Its translation is CASGTAMNTEAFF. J is TRBJ1-1 and V is TRBV27; 7 bases line up with TRBD1. After removal of 8 bases from V and 0 bases from J, the junction contained 3 bases not matched to a gene. Germline CDR1 MNHEY, CDR2 SMNVEV (reference sequence). CDR3 length equals 13 residues.

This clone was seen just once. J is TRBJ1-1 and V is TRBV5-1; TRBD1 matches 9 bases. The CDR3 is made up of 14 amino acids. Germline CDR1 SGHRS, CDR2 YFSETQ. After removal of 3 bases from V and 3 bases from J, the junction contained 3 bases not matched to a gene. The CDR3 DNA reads TGCGCCAGCAGCTCACAGGGGGCTCACACTGAAGCTTTCTTT. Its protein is CASSSQGAHTEAFF.

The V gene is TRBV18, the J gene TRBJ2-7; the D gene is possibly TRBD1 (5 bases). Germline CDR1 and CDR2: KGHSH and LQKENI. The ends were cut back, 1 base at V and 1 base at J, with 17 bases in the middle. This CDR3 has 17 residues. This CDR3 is CASSPLGTRAGSYEQYF. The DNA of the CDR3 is TGTGCCAGCTCACCACTGGGAACTCGGGCAGGGTCCTACGAGCAGTACTTC.

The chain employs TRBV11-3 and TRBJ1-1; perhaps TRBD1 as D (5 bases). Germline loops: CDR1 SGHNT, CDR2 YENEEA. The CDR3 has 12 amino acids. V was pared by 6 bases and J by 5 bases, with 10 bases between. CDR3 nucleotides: TGTGCCAGCAGTTGGGGGAGGACTGAAGCTTTCTTT. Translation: CASSWGRTEAFF.

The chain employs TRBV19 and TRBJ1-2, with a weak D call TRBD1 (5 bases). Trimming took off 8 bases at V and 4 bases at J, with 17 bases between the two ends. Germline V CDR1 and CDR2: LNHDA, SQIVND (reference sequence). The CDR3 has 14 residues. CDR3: CASSPGGYGYGYTF. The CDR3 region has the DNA TGTGCCAGTTCGCCGGGGGGGTATGGCTATGGCTACACCTTC.

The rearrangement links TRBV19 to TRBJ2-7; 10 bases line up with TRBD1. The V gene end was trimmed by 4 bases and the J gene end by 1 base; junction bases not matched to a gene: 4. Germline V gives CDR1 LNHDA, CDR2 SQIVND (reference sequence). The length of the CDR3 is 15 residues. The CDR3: CASSNPGQGSYEQYF. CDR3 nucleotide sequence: TGTGCCAGTAGTAATCCGGGACAGGGGTCCTACGAGCAGTACTTC.

This chain's CDR3 is CASSPSGPQETQYF. The DNA for the CDR3 is TGCGCCAGCAGCCCAAGCGGGCCTCAAGAGACCCAGTACTTC. The chain employs TRBV5-1 and TRBJ2-5; tentative D call: TRBD2 (6 bases). Germline V gene sequence: CDR1 SGHRS, CDR2 YFSETQ. This CDR3 has 14 amino acids. V was shortened by 4 bases and J by 2 bases, with 12 bases between the two germline ends.

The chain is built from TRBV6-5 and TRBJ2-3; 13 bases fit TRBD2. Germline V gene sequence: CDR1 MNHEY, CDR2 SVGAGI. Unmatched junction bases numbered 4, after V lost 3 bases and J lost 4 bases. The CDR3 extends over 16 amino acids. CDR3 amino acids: CASSYGGLAGADTQYF. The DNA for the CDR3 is TGTGCCAGCAGTTATGGAGGACTAGCGGGAGCAGATACGCAGTATTTT.

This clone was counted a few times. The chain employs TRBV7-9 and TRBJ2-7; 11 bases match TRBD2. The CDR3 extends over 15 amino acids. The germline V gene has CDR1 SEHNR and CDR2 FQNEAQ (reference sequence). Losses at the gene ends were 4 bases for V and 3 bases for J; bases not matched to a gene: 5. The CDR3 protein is CASSSTSGGDYEQYF. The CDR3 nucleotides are TGTGCCAGCAGCTCTACTAGCGGGGGAGACTACGAGCAGTACTTC.

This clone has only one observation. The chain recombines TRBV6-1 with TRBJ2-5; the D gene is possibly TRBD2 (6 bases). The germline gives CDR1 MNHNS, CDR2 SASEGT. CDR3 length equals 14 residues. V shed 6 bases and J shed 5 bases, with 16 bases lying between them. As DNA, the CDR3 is TGTGCCAGCAGCGTGATGGGGGGACGGGAGACCCAGTACTTC. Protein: CASSVMGGRETQYF.

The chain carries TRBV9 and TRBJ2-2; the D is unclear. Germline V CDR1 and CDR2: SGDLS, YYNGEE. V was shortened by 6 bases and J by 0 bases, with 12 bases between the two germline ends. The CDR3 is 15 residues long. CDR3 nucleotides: TGTGCCAGCACCCGGTATGCCACGAACACCGGGGAGCTGTTTTTT. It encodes CASTRYATNTGELFF.

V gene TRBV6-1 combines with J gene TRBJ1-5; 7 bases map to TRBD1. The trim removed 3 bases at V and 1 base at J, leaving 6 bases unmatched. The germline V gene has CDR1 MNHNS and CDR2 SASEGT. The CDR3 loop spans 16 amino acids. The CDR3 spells CASSDPGGRSNQPQHF. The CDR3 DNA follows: TGTGCCAGCAGTGACCCAGGGGGAAGAAGCAATCAGCCCCAGCATTTT.

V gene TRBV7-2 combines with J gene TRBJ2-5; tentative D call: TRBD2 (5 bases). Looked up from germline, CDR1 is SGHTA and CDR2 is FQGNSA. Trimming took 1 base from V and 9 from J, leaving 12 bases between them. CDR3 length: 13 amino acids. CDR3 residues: CASSLGEGRAQYF. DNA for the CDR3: TGTGCCAGCAGCTTAGGCGAGGGTCGGGCCCAGTACTTC. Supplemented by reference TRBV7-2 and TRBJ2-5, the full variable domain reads GAGVSQSPSNKVTEKGKDVELRCDPISGHTALYWYRQSLGQGLEFLIYFQGNSAPDKSGLPSDRFSAERTGGSVSTLTIQRTQQEDSAVYLCASSLGEGRAQYFGPGTRLLVL.

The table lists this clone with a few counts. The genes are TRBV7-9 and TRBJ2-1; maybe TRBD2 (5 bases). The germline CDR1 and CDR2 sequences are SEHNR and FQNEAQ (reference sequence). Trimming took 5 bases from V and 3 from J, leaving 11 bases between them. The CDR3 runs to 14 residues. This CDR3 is CASSPARDYNEQFF. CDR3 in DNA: TGTGCCAGCAGCCCCGCTCGGGACTACAATGAGCAGTTCTTC.

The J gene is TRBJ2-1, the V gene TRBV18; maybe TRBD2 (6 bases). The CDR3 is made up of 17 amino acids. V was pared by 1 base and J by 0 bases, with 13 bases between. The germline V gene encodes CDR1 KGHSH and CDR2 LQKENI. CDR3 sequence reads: CASSPLGLAASYNEQFF. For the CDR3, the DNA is TGTGCCAGCTCACCACTAGGTTTAGCGGCCTCCTACAATGAGCAGTTCTTC.

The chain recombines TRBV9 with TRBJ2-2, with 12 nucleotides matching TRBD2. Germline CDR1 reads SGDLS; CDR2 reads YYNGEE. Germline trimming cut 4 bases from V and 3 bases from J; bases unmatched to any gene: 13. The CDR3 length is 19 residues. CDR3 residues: CASSPTLTSGRSHTGELFF. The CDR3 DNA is TGTGCCAGCAGCCCTACCCTGACTAGCGGGAGAAGTCACACCGGGGAGCTGTTTTTT.

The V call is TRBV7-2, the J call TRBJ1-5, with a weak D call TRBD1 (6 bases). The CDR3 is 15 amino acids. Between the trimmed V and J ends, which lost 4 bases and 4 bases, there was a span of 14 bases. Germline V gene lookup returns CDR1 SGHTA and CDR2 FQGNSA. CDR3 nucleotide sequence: TGTGCCAGCAGCTCCACAAGGGGGTTAAATCAGCCCCAGCATTTT. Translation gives CASSSTRGLNQPQHF.

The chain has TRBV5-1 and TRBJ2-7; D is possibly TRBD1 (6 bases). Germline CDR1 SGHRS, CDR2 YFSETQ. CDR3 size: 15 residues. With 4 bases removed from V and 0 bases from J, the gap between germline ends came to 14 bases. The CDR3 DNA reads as TGCGCCAGCAGCCCAGTCCAGGGGACCTCCTACGAGCAGTACTTC. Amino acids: CASSPVQGTSYEQYF.

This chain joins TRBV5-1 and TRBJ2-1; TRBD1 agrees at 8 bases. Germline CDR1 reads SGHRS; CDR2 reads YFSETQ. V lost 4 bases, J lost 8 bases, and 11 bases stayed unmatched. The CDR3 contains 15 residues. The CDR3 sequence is CASSVGQGSLDEQFF. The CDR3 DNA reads TGCGCCAGCAGCGTCGGACAGGGCTCTCTCGATGAGCAGTTCTTC.

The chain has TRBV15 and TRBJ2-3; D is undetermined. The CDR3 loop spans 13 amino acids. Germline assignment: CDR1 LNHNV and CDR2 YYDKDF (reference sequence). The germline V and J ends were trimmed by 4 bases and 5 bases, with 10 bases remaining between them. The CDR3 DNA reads TGTGCCACCAGCACGCCCCCAGGAGATACGCAGTATTTT. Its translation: CATSTPPGDTQYF.

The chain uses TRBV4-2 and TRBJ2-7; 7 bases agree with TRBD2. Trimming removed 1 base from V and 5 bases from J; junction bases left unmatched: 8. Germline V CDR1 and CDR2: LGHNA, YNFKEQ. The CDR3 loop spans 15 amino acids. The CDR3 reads CASSQVEGGTHEQYF. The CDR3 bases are TGTGCCAGCAGCCAAGTGGAGGGAGGGACCCACGAGCAGTACTTC.

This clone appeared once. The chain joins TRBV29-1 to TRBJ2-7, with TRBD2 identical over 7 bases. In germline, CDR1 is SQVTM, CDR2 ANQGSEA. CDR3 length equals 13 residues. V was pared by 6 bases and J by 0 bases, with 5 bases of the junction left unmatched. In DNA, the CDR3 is TGCAGCGTCCCTTCTAGCGGCTCCTACGAGCAGTACTTC. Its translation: CSVPSSGSYEQYF.

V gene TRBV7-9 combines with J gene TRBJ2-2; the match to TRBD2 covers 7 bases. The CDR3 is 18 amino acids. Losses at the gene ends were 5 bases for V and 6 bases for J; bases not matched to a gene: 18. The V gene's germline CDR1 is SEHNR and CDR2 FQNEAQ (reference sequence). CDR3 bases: TGTGCCAGCAGCCGCCCTCTCGGGCTGGCTAGCGGAGCCGGGGAGCTGTTTTTT. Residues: CASSRPLGLASGAGELFF.

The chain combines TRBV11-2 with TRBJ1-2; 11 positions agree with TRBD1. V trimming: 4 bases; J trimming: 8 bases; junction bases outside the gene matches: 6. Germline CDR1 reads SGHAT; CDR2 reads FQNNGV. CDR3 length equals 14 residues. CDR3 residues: CASSYSGTGGGYTF. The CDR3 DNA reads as TGTGCCAGCAGCTACTCCGGGACAGGGGGAGGCTACACCTTC.

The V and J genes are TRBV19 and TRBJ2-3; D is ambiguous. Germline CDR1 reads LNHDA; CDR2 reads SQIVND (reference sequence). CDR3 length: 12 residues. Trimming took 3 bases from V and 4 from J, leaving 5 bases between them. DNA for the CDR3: TGTGCCAGTAGTATTAATCCAGATACGCAGTATTTT. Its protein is CASSINPDTQYF.

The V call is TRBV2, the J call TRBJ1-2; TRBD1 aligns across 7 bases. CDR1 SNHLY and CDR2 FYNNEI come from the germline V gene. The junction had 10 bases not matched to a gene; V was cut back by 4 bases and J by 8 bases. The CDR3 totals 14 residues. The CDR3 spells CASSALTTGAGYTF. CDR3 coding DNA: TGTGCCAGCAGTGCACTAACAACAGGGGCCGGCTACACCTTC.

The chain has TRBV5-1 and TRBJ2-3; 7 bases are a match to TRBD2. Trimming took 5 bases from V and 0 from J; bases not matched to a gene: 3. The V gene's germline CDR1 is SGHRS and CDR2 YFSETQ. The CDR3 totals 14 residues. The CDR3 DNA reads TGCGCCAGCAGTAGCGGGCCTAGCACAGATACGCAGTATTTT. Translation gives CASSSGPSTDTQYF. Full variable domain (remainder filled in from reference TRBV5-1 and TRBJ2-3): KAGVTQTPRYLIKTRGQQVTLSCSPISGHRSVSWYQQTPGQGLQFLFEYFSETQRNKGNFPGRFSGRQFSNSRSEMNVSTLELGDSALYLCASSSGPSTDTQYFGPGTRLTVL.

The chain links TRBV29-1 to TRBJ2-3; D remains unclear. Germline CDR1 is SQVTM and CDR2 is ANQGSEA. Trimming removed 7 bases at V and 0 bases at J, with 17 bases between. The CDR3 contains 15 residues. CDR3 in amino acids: CSGSLDLDSTDTQYF. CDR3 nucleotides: TGCAGCGGTTCCCTAGACCTAGACAGCACAGATACGCAGTATTTT.